A single sample gave rise to the 14 T cell receptor beta chains below, sequenced in a study of cytomegalovirus exposure and HLA in healthy donors. In the PCR, 60 Vbeta and 13 Jbeta primers were used. Sequenced by immunoSEQ multiplex PCR; TCRdb stores in-frame clones only, minus some. The sample has about 210,000 clones; about four fifths are singletons. The sample taken for sequencing was PBMCs. Every receptor here comes from a woman between 50 and 59 years old in good health and CMV-seropositive.

The chain couples TRBV30 to TRBJ1-1, with D hard to call. Trimming stripped 1 base from V and 4 bases from J, with 16 bases between. The CDR3 consists of 15 residues. The V gene's germline CDR1 is GTSNPN and CDR2 SVGIG (reference sequence). This CDR3 reads CAWSAGIGETTEAFF. The CDR3 DNA reads TGTGCCTGGAGTGCGGGGATTGGGGAAACCACTGAAGCTTTCTTT.

The V gene is TRBV6-5, the J gene TRBJ2-3; D not certain. The V gene lost 2 bases and the J gene lost 0 bases, with 9 bases spanning the gap. Germline assignment: CDR1 MNHEY and CDR2 SVGAGI. The CDR3 length is 15 residues. CDR3: CASSYNSLSTDTQYF. CDR3 DNA sequence: TGTGCCAGCAGTTACAACAGTTTAAGCACAGATACGCAGTATTTT.

The V gene is TRBV27, the J gene TRBJ2-2, with D hard to call. Germline loops: CDR1 MNHEY, CDR2 SMNVEV (reference sequence). The CDR3 loop spans 14 amino acids. V was cut by 3 bases and J by 0 bases, with 5 bases left in between. CDR3 loop: CASSFRSNTGELFF. The DNA of the CDR3 is TGTGCCAGCAGTTTCCGTTCGAACACCGGGGAGCTGTTTTTT.

The CDR3 sequence is CAWSGGPGVSYGYTF. CDR3 sequence (DNA): TGTGCCTGGAGTGGCGGCCCGGGGGTAAGCTATGGCTACACCTTC. J is TRBJ1-2 and V is TRBV30; D may be TRBD1 (5 bases). The germline V gene has CDR1 GTSNPN and CDR2 SVGIG (reference sequence). The CDR3 has 15 amino acids. Trimming pared 1 base from V and 4 bases from J, leaving 16 bases between.

The chain combines TRBV28 with TRBJ1-2, with TRBD1 identical over 9 bases. The CDR3 sequence is 15 residues long. V shed 4 bases, J shed 6 bases, and the junction held 9 bases outside the gene matches. Germline V gene sequence: CDR1 MDHEN, CDR2 SYDVKM. Written as DNA, the CDR3 is TGTGCCAGCAGTTCTTTCCCACAGGGGGCTGATGGCTACACCTTC. Its translation is CASSSFPQGADGYTF.

V is TRBV5-4 and J is TRBJ1-3; 8 bases align to TRBD1. The V gene end was trimmed by 2 bases and the J gene end by 4 bases; junction bases not matched to a gene: 8. Germline lookup yields CDR1 SGHNT and CDR2 YYREEE (reference sequence). The CDR3 totals 16 residues. This chain's CDR3 is CASSFDRGLGGNTIYF. For the CDR3, the DNA is TGTGCCAGCAGCTTTGACAGGGGTTTGGGAGGAAACACCATATATTTT.

The chain is built from TRBV7-8 and TRBJ2-2; a possible D gene is TRBD1 (6 bases). The CDR3 contains 15 residues. CDR1 is SGHVS and CDR2 is FQNEAQ in the germline V gene. Trimming took 5 bases from V and 2 from J, leaving 12 bases between them. CDR3 in DNA: TGTGCCAGCAGCCCGGACAGCTCCAACACCGGGGAGCTGTTTTTT. This gives the protein CASSPDSSNTGELFF.

This clone was seen just once. The CDR3 sequence: CASSFPAGVETQYF. CDR3 in DNA: TGTGCCAGCAGTTTTCCAGCAGGGGTGGAGACCCAGTACTTC. The chain recombines TRBV28 with TRBJ2-5, with D perhaps TRBD1 (6 bases). This CDR3 contains 14 residues. Trimming took 3 bases from V and 5 from J, leaving 13 bases between them. The V gene's germline CDR1 is MDHEN and CDR2 SYDVKM.

V usage is TRBV9 and J usage is TRBJ1-2, with no clear D. V was trimmed by 0 bases and J by 4 bases, leaving 13 bases between them. The CDR3 covers 15 residues. Germline lookup yields CDR1 SGDLS and CDR2 YYNGEE. This CDR3 is CASSVGTLGSYGYTF. CDR3 bases: TGTGCCAGCAGCGTAGGGACTTTAGGTTCCTATGGCTACACCTTC.

Note on this clone: The junction departs from the called germline gene at one end, perhaps through a read error. The chain joins TRBV5-6 to TRBJ2-1; 7 nucleotides align to TRBD1. Germline loops: CDR1 SGHDT, CDR2 YYEEEE. The CDR3 extends over 15 amino acids. CDR3 loop: CTSSSTGALTSEQFF. CDR3 sequence (DNA): TGTACCAGCAGCTCTACAGGGGCCCTCACTAGTGAGCAGTTCTTC.

The J gene is TRBJ2-7, the V gene TRBV12-5; 12 bases align to TRBD1. J gave up 7 bases and V 7 bases, and 8 bases lay outside the gene matches. From germline, CDR1 is LGHNT and CDR2 FRNRAP. This CDR3 is built from 14 residues. The CDR3, as DNA: TGTGCTAGTGCCTTGGGGACAGGGGGCCTTGAGCAGTACTTC. The encoded protein is CASALGTGGLEQYF. The full variable domain, rest sourced from reference TRBV12-5 and TRBJ2-7, is DARVTQTPRHKVTEMGQEVTMRCQPILGHNTVFWYRQTMMQGLELLAYFRNRAPLDDSGMPKDRFSAEMPDATLATLKIQPSEPRDSAVYFCASALGTGGLEQYFGPGTRLTVT.

This rearrangement joins TRBV4-1 to TRBJ1-2; D is undetermined. With 1 base removed from V and 5 bases from J, the gap between germline ends came to 8 bases. Germline CDR1 reads MGHRA; CDR2 reads YSYEKL. This CDR3 region has 13 residues. DNA of the CDR3: TGCGCCAGCAGCCAAGCTGCAGATTATGGCTACACCTTC. Translation gives CASSQAADYGYTF.

The chain joins TRBV5-1 to TRBJ1-3; 7 bases match TRBD1. V dropped 4 bases and J dropped 4; count of bases not matched to a gene: 11. The germline gives CDR1 SGHRS, CDR2 YFSETQ. The CDR3 is 16 residues long. CDR3 nucleotides: TGCGCCAGCAGCGGCCCCCGGGACAGTAGAGGAAACACCATATATTTT. Its protein is CASSGPRDSRGNTIYF. Full variable domain (remainder filled in from reference TRBV5-1 and TRBJ1-3): KAGVTQTPRYLIKTRGQQVTLSCSPISGHRSVSWYQQTPGQGLQFLFEYFSETQRNKGNFPGRFSGRQFSNSRSEMNVSTLELGDSALYLCASSGPRDSRGNTIYFGEGSWLTVV.

The V call is TRBV11-2, the J call TRBJ1-2; 8 positions agree with TRBD1. The CDR3 is 16 residues long. The J segment lost 5 bases and the V segment lost 5 bases, leaving 13 bases of the junction unmatched. Germline CDR1 reads SGHAT; CDR2 reads FQNNGV. CDR3 amino acids: CASSEGTGEQLYGYTF. Written as DNA, the CDR3 is TGTGCCAGCAGCGAAGGGACAGGCGAACAATTGTATGGCTACACCTTC.